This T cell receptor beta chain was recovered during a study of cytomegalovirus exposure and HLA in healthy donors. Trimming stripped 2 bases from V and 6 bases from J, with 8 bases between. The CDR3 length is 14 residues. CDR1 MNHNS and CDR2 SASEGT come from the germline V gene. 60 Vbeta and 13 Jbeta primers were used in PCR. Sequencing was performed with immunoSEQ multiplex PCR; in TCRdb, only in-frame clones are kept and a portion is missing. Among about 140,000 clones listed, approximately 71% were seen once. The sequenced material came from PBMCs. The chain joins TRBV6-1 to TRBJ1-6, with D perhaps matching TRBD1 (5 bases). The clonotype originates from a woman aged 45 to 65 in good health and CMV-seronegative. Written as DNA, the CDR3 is TGTGCCAGCAGTGAAATAGGGGCTAATTCACCCCTCCACTTT. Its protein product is CASSEIGANSPLHF.